This entry describes one TCR beta chain. Its antigen is unknown. CD45RA-negative memory and CD45RA+ naive subsets were split from the CD4+ cells. Between the trimmed V and J ends, which lost 5 bases and 4 bases, there was a span of 8 bases. The CDR3 extends over 12 amino acids. Germline V lookup: CDR1 SNHLY, CDR2 FYNNEI. The sample originates from a study of shared clonotypes between healthy human individuals. The study's findings and limits: About 5% was the fraction of naive CD4 clonotypes found shared across a few donors. Non-shared clonotypes had lower generation probabilities than clonotypes shared by all four sorted-subset donors.

Assay used: immunoSEQ multiplex PCR; TCRdb lists only in-frame clones, some missing. Of approximately 640,000 clones listed, approximately 75% are singletons. This chain uses TRBV2 with TRBJ2-5, with unresolved D. This TCR came from a woman in her twenties or thirties in good health. Material: memory CD4+ T cells sorted from blood. Subset given: CD45RA-negative fraction. In DNA form, the CDR3 reads TGTGCCAGCAGTCCGACCCGAGAGACCCAGTACTTC. Encoded protein: CASSPTRETQYF.